This T cell receptor (beta chain) was retrieved from a study of beta chain features in type 1 diabetes. TCRB transcripts that were expressed got sequenced, as all of the isolated RNA had been reverse transcribed. TCRdb keeps only in-frame clones here, not all; method: immunoSEQ multiplex PCR. This repertoire shows some 170,000 clones, more than 60% found once; its top ten account for about 0.091%. As for this clone: Its antigen remains unidentified.

General study points: Shorter TCRB CDR3s, moderately but significantly so, were found in Type 1 diabetes patients in all four CD4+ subsets. VDJ junctions from patients with type 1 diabetes contained fewer insertions and more deletions. The similarity of naive, central memory and Treg TCRB repertoires appeared greater among patients than among healthy donors.

The trim removed 5 bases at V and 5 bases at J, leaving 4 bases unmatched. This CDR3 is built from 14 residues. CDR1 is WNHNN and CDR2 is SYGVQD in the germline V gene (reference sequence). This sequence was found in a man aged 30-40 years with type 1 diabetes. Sequencing was carried out using naive CD4+ T cells from blood. V is TRBV10-1 and J is TRBJ2-1, with 9 nucleotides matching TRBD2. CDR3 residues: CASSLAGADNEQFF. The CDR3 DNA follows: TGCGCCAGCAGTTTAGCGGGGGCAGACAATGAGCAGTTCTTC.